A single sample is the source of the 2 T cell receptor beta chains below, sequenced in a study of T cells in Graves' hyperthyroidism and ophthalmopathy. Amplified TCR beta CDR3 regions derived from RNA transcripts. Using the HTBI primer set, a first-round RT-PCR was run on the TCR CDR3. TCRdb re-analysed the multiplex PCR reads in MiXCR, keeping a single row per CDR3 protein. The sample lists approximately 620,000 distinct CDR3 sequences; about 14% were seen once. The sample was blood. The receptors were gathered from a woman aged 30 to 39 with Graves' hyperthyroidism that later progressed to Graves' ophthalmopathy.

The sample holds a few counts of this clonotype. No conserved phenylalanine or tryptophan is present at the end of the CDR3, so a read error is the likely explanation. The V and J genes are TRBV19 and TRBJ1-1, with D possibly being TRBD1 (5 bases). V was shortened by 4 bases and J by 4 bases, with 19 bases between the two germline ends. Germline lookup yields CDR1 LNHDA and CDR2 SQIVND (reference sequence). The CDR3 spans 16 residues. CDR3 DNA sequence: TGTGCCAGTAGTACCTCGCAGGGAGGGAGAGGCACTGAAGCTTTCCTT. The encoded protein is CASSTSQGGRGTEAFL.

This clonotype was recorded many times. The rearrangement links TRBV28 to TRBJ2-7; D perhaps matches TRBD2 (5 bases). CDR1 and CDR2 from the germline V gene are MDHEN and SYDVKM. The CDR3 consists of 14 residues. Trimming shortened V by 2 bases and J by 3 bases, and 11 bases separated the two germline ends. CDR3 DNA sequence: TGTGCCAGCAGTTTAGAGGGCGCTCTCTACGAGCAGTACTTC. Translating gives CASSLEGALYEQYF.